This T cell receptor (beta chain) was obtained from a study of monozygotic twins with inflammatory bowel disease. TCRdb reanalyzed the 5' RACE reads and collapses them to one entry per CDR3 protein, without DNA. This sample's table has about 160,000 distinct CDR3 sequences. Germline V gene sequence: CDR1 SGHRS, CDR2 YFSETQ. This CDR3 contains 17 residues. The material sequenced was blood. The receptor's source is a human donor with ulcerative colitis or Crohn's disease, or a healthy co-twin of an affected twin (not recorded which). The chain links TRBV5-1 to TRBJ2-1; the TCRdb D gene call, TRBD2, has no DNA to confirm it. The chain's CDR3 is CASSLNPSGGTYNEQFF.